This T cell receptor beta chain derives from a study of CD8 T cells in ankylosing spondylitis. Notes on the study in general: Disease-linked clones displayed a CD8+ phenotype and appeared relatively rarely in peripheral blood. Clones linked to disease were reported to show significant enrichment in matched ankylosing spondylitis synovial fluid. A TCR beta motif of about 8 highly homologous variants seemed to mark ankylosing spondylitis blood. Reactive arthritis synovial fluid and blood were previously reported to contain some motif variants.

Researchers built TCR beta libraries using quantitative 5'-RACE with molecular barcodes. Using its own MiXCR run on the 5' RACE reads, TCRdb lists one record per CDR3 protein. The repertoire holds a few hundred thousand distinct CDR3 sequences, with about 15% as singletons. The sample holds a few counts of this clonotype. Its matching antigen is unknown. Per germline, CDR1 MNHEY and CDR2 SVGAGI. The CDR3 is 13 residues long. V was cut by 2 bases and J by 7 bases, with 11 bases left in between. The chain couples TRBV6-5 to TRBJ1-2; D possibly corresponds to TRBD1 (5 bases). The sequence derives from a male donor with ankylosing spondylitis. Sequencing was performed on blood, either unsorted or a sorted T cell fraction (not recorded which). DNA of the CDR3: TGTGCCAGCAGTTACGGGGGGTGGCGTGGCTACACCTTC. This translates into CASSYGGWRGYTF.